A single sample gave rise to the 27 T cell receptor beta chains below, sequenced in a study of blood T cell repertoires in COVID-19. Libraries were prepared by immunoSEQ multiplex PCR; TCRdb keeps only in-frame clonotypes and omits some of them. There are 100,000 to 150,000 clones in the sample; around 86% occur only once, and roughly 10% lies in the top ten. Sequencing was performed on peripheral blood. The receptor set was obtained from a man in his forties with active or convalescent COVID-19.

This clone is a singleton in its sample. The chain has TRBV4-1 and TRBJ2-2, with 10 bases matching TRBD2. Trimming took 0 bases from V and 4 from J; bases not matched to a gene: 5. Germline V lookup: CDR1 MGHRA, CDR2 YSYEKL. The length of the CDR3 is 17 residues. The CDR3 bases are TGCGCCAGCAGCCAAGAAAGCGGGGGGGCCTCCACCGGGGAGCTGTTTTTT. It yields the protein CASSQESGGASTGELFF.

CDR3 protein: CASSPVNQPQHF. For the CDR3, the DNA is TGTGCCAGCAGCCCGGTCAATCAGCCCCAGCATTTT. The J gene is TRBJ1-5, the V gene TRBV7-2; no firm D call. CDR1 SGHTA and CDR2 FQGNSA come from the germline V gene. With 5 bases removed from V and 3 bases from J, the gap between germline ends came to 5 bases. The CDR3 sequence is 12 residues long. The full variable domain, with the rest looked up from reference TRBV7-2 and TRBJ1-5, is GAGVSQSPSNKVTEKGKDVELRCDPISGHTALYWYRQSLGQGLEFLIYFQGNSAPDKSGLPSDRFSAERTGGSVSTLTIQRTQQEDSAVYLCASSPVNQPQHFGDGTRLSIL.

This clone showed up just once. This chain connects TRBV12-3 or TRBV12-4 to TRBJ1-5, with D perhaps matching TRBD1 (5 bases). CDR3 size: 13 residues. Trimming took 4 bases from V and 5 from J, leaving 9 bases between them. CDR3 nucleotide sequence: TGTGCCAGCAGTTCCCGACAGTATCAGCCCCAGCATTTT. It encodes CASSSRQYQPQHF.

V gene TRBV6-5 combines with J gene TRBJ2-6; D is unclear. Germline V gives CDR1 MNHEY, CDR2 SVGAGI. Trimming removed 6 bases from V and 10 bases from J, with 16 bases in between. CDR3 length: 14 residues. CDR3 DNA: TGTGCCAGCAGCGACACGGATCATAGGAACGTCCTGACTTTC. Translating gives CASSDTDHRNVLTF.

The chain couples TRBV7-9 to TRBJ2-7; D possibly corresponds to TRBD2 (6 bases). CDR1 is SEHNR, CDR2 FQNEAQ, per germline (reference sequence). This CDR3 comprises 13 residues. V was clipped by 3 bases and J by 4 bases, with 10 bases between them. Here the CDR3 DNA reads TGTGCCAGCAGCTTGCGGGGCCAATACGAGCAGTACTTC. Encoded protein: CASSLRGQYEQYF.

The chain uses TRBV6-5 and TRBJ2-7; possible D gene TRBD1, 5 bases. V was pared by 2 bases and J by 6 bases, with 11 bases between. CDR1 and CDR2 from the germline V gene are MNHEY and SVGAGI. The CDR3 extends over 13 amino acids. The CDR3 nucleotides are TGTGCCAGCAGTTACAAGGGGAATTCCGAGCAGTACTTC. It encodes CASSYKGNSEQYF.

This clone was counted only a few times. Written as DNA, the CDR3 is TGTGCCAGCAGCCCTAACCCCGGGGAGGAGCAGTACTTC. As protein: CASSPNPGEEQYF. This chain uses TRBV16 with TRBJ2-7, with TRBD2 as a possible D gene (5 bases). Per the germline V gene, CDR1 is KGHSY and CDR2 is FQNENV. Trimming removed 4 bases from V and 7 bases from J, with 14 bases in between. This CDR3 comprises 13 residues.

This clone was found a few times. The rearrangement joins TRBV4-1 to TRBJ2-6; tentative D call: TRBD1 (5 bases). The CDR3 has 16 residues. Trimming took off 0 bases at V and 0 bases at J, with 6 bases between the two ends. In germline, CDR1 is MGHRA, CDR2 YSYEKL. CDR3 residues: CASSQEQDSGANVLTF. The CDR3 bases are TGCGCCAGCAGCCAAGAACAGGACTCTGGGGCCAACGTCCTGACTTTC.

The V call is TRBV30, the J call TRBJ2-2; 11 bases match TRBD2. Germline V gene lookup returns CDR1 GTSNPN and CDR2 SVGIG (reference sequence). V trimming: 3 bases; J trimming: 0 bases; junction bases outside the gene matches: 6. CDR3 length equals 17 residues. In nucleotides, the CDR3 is TGTGCCTGGAGGTACCTGGGACTAGCGGCGAACACCGGGGAGCTGTTTTTT. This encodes CAWRYLGLAANTGELFF.

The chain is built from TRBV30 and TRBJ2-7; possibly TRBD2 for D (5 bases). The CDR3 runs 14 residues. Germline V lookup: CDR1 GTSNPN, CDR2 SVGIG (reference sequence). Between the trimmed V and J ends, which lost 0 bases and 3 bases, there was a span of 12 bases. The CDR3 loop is CAWSVQDTSYEQYF. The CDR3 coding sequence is TGTGCCTGGAGTGTTCAAGACACTAGCTACGAGCAGTACTTC. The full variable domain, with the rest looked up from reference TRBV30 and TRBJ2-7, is SQTIHQWPATLVQPVGSPLSLECTVEGTSNPNLYWYRQAAGRGLQLLFYSVGIGQISSEVPQNLSASRPQDRQFILSSKKLLLSDSGFYLCAWSVQDTSYEQYFGPGTRLTVT.

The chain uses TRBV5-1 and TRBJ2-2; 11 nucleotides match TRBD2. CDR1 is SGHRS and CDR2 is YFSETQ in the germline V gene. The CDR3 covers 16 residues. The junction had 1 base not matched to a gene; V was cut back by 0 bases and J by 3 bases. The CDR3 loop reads CASSLGLAGHTGELFF. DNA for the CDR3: TGCGCCAGCAGCTTGGGACTAGCGGGGCACACCGGGGAGCTGTTTTTT.

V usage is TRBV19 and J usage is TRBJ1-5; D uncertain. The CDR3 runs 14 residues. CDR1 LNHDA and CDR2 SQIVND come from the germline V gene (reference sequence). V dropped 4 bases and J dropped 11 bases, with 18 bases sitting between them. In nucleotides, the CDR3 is TGTGCCAGTAGTAGGGGAGGGCAAGGGTCAGCCCAGCATTTT. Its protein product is CASSRGGQGSAQHF.

The CDR3 bases are TGTGCCACCAGCGTAACTAGCGGACGTAACAATGAGCAGTTCTTC. This gives the protein CATSVTSGRNNEQFF. V and J are TRBV15 and TRBJ2-1; 8 nucleotides match TRBD2. J lost 5 bases, V lost 5 bases, and 8 bases had no gene match. From germline, CDR1 is LNHNV and CDR2 YYDKDF (reference sequence). This CDR3 comprises 15 residues.

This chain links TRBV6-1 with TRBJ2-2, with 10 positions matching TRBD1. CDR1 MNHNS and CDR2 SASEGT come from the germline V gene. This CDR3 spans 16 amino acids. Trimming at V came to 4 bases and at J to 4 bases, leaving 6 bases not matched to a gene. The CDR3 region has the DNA TGTGCCAGCAGTGCCTCGGGACAGGGGCCCACCGGGGAGCTGTTTTTT. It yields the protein CASSASGQGPTGELFF.

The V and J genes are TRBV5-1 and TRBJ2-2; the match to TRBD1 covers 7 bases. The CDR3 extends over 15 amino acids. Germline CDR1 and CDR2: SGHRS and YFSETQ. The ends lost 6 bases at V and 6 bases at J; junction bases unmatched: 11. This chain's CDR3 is CASTTKGGPAGELFF. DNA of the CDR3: TGCGCCAGCACCACGAAAGGGGGCCCTGCCGGGGAGCTGTTTTTT.

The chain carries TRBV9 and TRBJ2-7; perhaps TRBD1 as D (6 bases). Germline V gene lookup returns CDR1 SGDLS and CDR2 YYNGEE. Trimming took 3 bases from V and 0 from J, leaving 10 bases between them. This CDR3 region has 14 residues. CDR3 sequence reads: CASSATGSSYEQYF. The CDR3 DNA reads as TGTGCCAGCAGCGCTACAGGGAGCTCCTACGAGCAGTACTTC.

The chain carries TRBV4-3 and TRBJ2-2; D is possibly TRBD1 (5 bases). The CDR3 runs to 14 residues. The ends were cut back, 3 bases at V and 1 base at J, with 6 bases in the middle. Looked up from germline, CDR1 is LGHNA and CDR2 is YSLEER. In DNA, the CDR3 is TGCGCCAGCAGCCAGACAGAGAACACCGGGGAGCTGTTTTTT. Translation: CASSQTENTGELFF.

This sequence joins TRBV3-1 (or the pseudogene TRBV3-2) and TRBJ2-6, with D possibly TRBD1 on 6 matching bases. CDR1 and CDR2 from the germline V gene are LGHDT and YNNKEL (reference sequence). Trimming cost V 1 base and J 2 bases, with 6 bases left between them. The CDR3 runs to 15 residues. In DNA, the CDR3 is TGTGCCAGCAGCCAAGGGACAGCTGGGGCCAACGTCCTGACTTTC. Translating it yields CASSQGTAGANVLTF.

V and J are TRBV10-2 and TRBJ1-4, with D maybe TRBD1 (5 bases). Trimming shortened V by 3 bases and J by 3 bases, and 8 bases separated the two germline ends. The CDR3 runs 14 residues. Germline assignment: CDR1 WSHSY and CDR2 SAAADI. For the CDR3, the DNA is TGCGCCAGCAGTGAACAGGTTGCTAATGAAAAACTGTTTTTT. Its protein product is CASSEQVANEKLFF.

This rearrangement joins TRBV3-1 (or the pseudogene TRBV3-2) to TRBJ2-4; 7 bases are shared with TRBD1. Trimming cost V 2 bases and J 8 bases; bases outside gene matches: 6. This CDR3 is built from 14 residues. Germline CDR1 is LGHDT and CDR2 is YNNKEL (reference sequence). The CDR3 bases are TGTGCCAGCAGCCAAAGGACAGGAGTGGACATTCAGTACTTC. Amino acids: CASSQRTGVDIQYF.

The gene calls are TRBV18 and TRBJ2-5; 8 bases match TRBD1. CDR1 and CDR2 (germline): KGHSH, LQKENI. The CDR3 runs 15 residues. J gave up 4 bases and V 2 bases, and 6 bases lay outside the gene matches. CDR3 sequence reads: CASSPYVRGRETQYF. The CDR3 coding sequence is TGTGCCAGCTCACCATATGTCAGGGGGCGAGAGACCCAGTACTTC.

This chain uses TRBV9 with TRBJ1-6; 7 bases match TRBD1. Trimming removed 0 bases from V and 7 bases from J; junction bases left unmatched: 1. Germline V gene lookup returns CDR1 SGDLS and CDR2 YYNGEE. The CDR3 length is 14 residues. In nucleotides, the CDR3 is TGTGCCAGCAGCGTAGGGGGACAGAATTCACCCCTCCACTTT. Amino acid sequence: CASSVGGQNSPLHF.

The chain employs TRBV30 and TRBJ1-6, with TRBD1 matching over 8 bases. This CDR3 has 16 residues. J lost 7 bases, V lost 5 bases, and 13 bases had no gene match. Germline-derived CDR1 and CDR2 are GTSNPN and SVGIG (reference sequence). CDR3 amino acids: CAWSSAGGAKNSPLHF. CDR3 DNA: TGTGCCTGGTCCTCCGCAGGGGGCGCAAAAAATTCACCCCTCCACTTT.

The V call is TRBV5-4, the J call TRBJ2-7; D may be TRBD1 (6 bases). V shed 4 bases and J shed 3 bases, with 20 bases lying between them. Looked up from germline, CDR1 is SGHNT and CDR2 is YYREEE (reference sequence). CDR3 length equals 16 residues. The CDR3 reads CASSRPGGQNIYEQYF. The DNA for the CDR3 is TGTGCCAGCAGCCGGCCAGGCGGACAGAACATCTACGAGCAGTACTTC.

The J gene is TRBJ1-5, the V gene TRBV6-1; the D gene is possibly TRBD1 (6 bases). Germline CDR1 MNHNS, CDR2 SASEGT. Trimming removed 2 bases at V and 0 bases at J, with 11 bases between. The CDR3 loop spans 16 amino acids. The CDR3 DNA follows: TGTGCCAGCAGTGAATCCCCAGGGGATAGCAATCAGCCCCAGCATTTT. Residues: CASSESPGDSNQPQHF.

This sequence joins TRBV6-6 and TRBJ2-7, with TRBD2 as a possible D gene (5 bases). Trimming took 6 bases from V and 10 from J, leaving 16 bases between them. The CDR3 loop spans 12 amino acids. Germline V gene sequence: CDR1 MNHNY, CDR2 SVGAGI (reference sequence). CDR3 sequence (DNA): TGTGCCAGCAGCGACGGAGGCCAAGTTCAGTACTTC. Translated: CASSDGGQVQYF.

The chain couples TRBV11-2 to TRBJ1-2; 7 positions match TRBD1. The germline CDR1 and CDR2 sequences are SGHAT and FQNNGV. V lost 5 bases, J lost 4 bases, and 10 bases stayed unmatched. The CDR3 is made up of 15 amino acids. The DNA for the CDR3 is TGTGCCAGCAGCCGCAGCGATACAGGGGTCTATGGCTACACCTTC. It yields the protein CASSRSDTGVYGYTF.